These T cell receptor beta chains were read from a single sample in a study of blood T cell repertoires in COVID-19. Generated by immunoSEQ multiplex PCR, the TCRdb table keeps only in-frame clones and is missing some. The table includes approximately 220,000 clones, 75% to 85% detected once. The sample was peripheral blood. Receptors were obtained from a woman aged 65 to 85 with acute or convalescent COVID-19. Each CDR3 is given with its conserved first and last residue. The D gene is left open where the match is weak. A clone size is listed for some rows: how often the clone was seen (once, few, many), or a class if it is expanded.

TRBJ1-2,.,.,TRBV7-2,TGTGCCAGCAGCTCAAAAGGACAGAGCCCCTACACCTTC,CASSSKGQSPYTF
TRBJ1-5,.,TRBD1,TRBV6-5,TGTGCCAGCAGTCCTACAGGGGGCAATCAGCCCCAGCATTTT,CASSPTGGNQPQHF
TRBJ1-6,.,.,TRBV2,TGTGCCAGCAGTGAACGGGGGGGCGAAACCTATAATTCACCCCTCCACTTT,CASSERGGETYNSPLHF
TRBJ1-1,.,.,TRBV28,TGTGCCAGCAGTTTATCGGGGGGTGGCACTGAAGCTTTCTTT,CASSLSGGGTEAFF
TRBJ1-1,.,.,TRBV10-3,TGTGCCATCAGCCGGGACACTGAAGCTTTCTTT,CAISRDTEAFF
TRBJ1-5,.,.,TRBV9,TGTGCCAGCAGCGTAGATGCGGATAATCAGCCCCAGCATTTT,CASSVDADNQPQHF
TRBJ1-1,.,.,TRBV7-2,TGTGCCAGCAGCTTGAACACGAACACTGAAGCTTTCTTT,CASSLNTNTEAFF
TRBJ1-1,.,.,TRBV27,TGTGCCAGCAGTTTAGGGGGAGGAGGCCTGAAAGCTTTCTTT,CASSLGGGGLKAFF
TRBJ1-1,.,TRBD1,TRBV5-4,TGTGCCAGCAGCACAGGGGGCGCGGAGAACACTGAAGCTTTCTTT,CASSTGGAENTEAFF
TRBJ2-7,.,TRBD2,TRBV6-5,TGTGCCAGCAGCCCGGCGGGAGGTAGATACGAGCAGTACTTC,CASSPAGGRYEQYF
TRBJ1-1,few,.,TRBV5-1,TGCGCCAGCAGCTTGGCCGCCCGGGTTGGGACTGAAGCTTTCTTT,CASSLAARVGTEAFF
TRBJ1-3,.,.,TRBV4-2,TGTGCCAGCAGCCAAGCCTCCGGGACTACTGGAAACACCATATATTTT,CASSQASGTTGNTIYF
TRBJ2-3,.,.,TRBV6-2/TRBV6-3,TGTGCCAGCAGTTCCGTCGGGGATACGCAGTATTTT,CASSSVGDTQYF
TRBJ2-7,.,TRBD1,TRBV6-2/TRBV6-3,TGTGCCAGCAGTTGGGAACCGGGACAGGGGGCTTACGAGCAGTACTTC,CASSWEPGQGAYEQYF
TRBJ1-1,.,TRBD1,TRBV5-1,TGCGCCAGCAGCGGGGACAGGGAAGAAGCTTTCTTT,CASSGDREEAFF
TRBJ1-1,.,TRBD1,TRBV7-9,TGTGCCAGCAGCTTTACAGGGGGCGGTTGGACTGAAGCTTTCTTT,CASSFTGGGWTEAFF
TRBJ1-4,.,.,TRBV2,TGTGCCAGCCAGGACAGTCGGGAAAAACTGTTTTTT,CASQDSREKLFF
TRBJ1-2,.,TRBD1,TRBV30,TGTGCCTGGAGTGCCCTACAGGGGTACTATGGCTACACCTTC,CAWSALQGYYGYTF
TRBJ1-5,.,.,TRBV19,TGTGCCAGTAGTATCAGCAGGGGCCTGGTACGGCCCCAGCATTTT,CASSISRGLVRPQHF
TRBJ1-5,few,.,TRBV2,TGTGCCAGCATGCGGGATAGCAATCAGCCCCAGCATTTT,CASMRDSNQPQHF
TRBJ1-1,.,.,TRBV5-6,TGTGCCAGCAGCCCCCGAGGGGCTAAGGGGGACACTGAAGCTTTCTTT,CASSPRGAKGDTEAFF
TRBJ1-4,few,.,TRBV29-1,TGCAGCGTTGACGGGGGTACCAATGAAAAACTGTTTTTT,CSVDGGTNEKLFF
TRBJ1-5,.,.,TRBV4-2,TGTGCCAGCAGCCAGCTGGGCAACAATCAGCCCCAGCATTTT,CASSQLGNNQPQHF
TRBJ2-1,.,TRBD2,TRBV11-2,TGTGCCAGCAGCTTAGTCGGGGGGAATGAGCAGTTCTTC,CASSLVGGNEQFF
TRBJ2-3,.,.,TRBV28,TGTGCCAGCAGTTCCCTACAGGGTGCGCAGTATTTT,CASSSLQGAQYF
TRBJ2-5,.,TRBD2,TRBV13,TGTGCCAGCAGCTTAAGGCTAGCGGGGGGACCCGGGGAGACCCAGTACTTC,CASSLRLAGGPGETQYF
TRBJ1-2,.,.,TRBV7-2,TGTGCCAGCAGCCTAGACTTAAACCCCTACACCTTC,CASSLDLNPYTF
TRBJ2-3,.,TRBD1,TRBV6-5,TGTGCCAGCAGCCTACTCGGGACAGAATCAGATACGCAGTATTTT,CASSLLGTESDTQYF
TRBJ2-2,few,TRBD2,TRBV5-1,TGCGCCAGCAGCTTGCCCCCTAGCGGGTATAACACCGGGGAGCTGTTTTTT,CASSLPPSGYNTGELFF
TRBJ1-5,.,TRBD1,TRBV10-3,TGTGCCATCAGCGGGACAGGGAGCAATCAGCCCCAGCATTTT,CAISGTGSNQPQHF
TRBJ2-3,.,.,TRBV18,TGTGCCAGCTTTCGAAACTTAGACACAGATACGCAGTATTTT,CASFRNLDTDTQYF
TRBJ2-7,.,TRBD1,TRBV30,TGTGCCTGGAGTGGGAAGGGGGCGGAAAGAATGTACGAGCAGTACTTC,CAWSGKGAERMYEQYF
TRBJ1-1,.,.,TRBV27,TGTGCCAGCAGTTTAGGTGGGGGCGGTTATGTCACTGAAGCTTTCTTT,CASSLGGGGYVTEAFF
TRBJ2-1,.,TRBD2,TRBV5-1,TGCGCCAGCAGTTCGTCTAGCGGGGGAGGGTATGAGCAGTTCTTC,CASSSSSGGGYEQFF
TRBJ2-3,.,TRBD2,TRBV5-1,TGCGCCAGCAGCTCGGGGGGTTCAGTCACAGATACGCAGTATTTT,CASSSGGSVTDTQYF
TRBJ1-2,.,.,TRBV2,TGTGCCAGCAGTGGAATTTACAGGGAAAACTATGGCTACACCTTC,CASSGIYRENYGYTF
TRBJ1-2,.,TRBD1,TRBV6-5,TGTGCCAGCAGTTTCGGACAGGGGACCTATGGCTACACCTTC,CASSFGQGTYGYTF
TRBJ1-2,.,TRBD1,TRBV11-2,TGTGCCAGCAGCTTCGTTGGGCAGGGGGCTAAGGCTAACTATGGCTACACCTTC,CASSFVGQGAKANYGYTF
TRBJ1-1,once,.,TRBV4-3,TGCGCCAGCAGCCAAGAGGCGGGGATAGGAATAGTTGAAGCTTTCTTT,CASSQEAGIGIVEAFF
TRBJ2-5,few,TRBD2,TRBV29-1,TGCAGCGCCGGGGGGGGCCGGGACATCCAAGAGACCCAGTACTTC,CSAGGGRDIQETQYF
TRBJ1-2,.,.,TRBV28,TGTGCCAGCACCATTTGGGAGGGCTATGGCTACACCTTC,CASTIWEGYGYTF
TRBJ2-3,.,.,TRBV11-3,TGTGCCAGCAGCACCCCAGGGGGGAGCACAGATACGCAGTATTTT,CASSTPGGSTDTQYF
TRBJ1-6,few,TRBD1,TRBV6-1,TGTGCCAGCAGTGAAGGACAGGGACAATCCTATAATTCACCCCTCCACTTT,CASSEGQGQSYNSPLHF
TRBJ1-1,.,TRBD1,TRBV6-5,TGTGCCAGCAGTTCATCAGGGGGCGTGATCACTGAAGCTTTCTTT,CASSSSGGVITEAFF
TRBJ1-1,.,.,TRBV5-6,TGTGCCAGCAGCTTACAGAACACTGAAGCTTTCTTT,CASSLQNTEAFF
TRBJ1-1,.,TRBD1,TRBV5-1,TGCGCCAGCAGCTACCTAGGGGGCGCGAACACTGAAGCTTTCTTT,CASSYLGGANTEAFF
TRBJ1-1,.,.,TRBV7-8,TGTGCCAGCAGCTTAGCAAGACTTATTACAGGGTTAATGAACACTGAAGCTTTCTTT,CASSLARLITGLMNTEAFF
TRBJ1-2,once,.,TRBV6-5,TGTGCCAGCAGAATCATACAGGTTAACTATGGCTACACCTTC,CASRIIQVNYGYTF
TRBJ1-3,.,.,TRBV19,TGTGCCAGTAGTCGAACAGGGACTGGAAACACCATATATTTT,CASSRTGTGNTIYF
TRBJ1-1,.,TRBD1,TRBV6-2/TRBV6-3,TGTGCCAGCAGTTGGACAGGGGATACCACTGAAGCTTTCTTT,CASSWTGDTTEAFF
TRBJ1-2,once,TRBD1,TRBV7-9,TGTGCCAGCAGCCAGCGTTGGCAGGGGGACTATGGCTACACCTTC,CASSQRWQGDYGYTF
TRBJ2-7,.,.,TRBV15,TGTGCCACCGGTCTAGGGGGATCAAACTACGAGCAGTACTTC,CATGLGGSNYEQYF
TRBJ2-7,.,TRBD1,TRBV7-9,TGTGCCAGCAGCTTAGGACAGGGGGTCGGCGAGCAGTACTTC,CASSLGQGVGEQYF
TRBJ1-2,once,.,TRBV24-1,TGTGCCACCAGTGTTGCAGGGATTAACTATGGCTACACCTTC,CATSVAGINYGYTF
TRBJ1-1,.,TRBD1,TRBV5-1,TGCGCCAGCAGCCGATGGGACAGCAACACTGAAGCTTTCTTT,CASSRWDSNTEAFF